The 25 T cell receptor beta chains below all came from one sample that was sequenced in a study of blood T cells in healthy people across ages. A second 7 to 11 cycle PCR used barcoded and J-beta primers. TCRdb processed the 5' RACE reads anew with MiXCR; each CDR3 protein has one entry. Here the sample spans about 2 million distinct CDR3 sequences, roughly 52% being singletons. The source material was blood. Receptors were obtained from a woman aged 40 to 50 in good health.

V usage is TRBV5-1 and J usage is TRBJ2-5; D uncertain. The germline V gene encodes CDR1 SGHRS and CDR2 YFSETQ. Trimming removed 3 bases at V and 5 bases at J, with 11 bases between. CDR3 length: 13 amino acids. The CDR3 DNA reads TGCGCCAGCAGCTCGATGATGGCCGAGACCCAGTACTTC. This gives the protein CASSSMMAETQYF.

This clonotype turned up a few times. V usage is TRBV12-3 or TRBV12-4 and J usage is TRBJ2-1; TRBD1 aligns across 9 bases. V was clipped by 7 bases and J by 8 bases; unmatched bases: 9. CDR3 length: 14 amino acids. CDR3 residues: CASNGGQGQDEQFF. DNA of the CDR3: TGTGCCAGCAACGGCGGACAGGGGCAGGATGAGCAGTTCTTC.

The V and J genes are TRBV2 and TRBJ2-5; no reliable D call. Trimming shortened V by 4 bases and J by 9 bases, and 12 bases separated the two germline ends. Looked up from germline, CDR1 is SNHLY and CDR2 is FYNNEI. There are 12 residues in the CDR3. The CDR3 spells CASSGNLVAQYF. The CDR3 DNA reads as TGTGCCAGCAGTGGGAACTTAGTAGCCCAGTACTTC. The whole variable domain, filled in from reference TRBV2 and TRBJ2-5, reads EPEVTQTPSHQVTQMGQEVILRCVPISNHLYFYWYRQILGQKVEFLVSFYNNEISEKSEIFDDQFSVERPDGSNFTLKIRSTKLEDSAMYFCASSGNLVAQYFGPGTRLLVL.

This clonotype was found a few times. CDR3 in DNA: TGCGCCAGCAGCCAAGTAATTCCGAGTAGGACCACCGGTTCCAATGAGCAGTTCTTC. Its translation is CASSQVIPSRTTGSNEQFF. This chain links TRBV4-3 with TRBJ2-1; D remains ambiguous. V was trimmed by 1 base and J by 6 bases, leaving 25 bases between them. Germline CDR1 is LGHNA and CDR2 is YSLEER. There are 19 residues in the CDR3.

Details on this clonotype: At one end, the junction sequence differs from germline, possibly due to a read error. The chain carries TRBV14 and TRBJ1-4; no clear D. The germline V gene has CDR1 SGHDN and CDR2 FVKESK. The CDR3 contains 13 residues. The CDR3 loop is CANSQATNEKLFF. The CDR3 DNA follows: TGTGCCAACAGCCAAGCGACTAATGAAAAACTGTTTTTT.

V and J are TRBV6-7 and TRBJ2-7; D possibly matches TRBD1 or TRBD2 (5 bases each). TRBV6-7 is an ORF, and what it does is uncertain. V lost 7 bases to trimming and J lost 11 bases, with 24 bases between them. CDR3 length equals 14 residues. The CDR3 loop is CASTPGRGLGVEYF. The CDR3 DNA is TGTGCCAGCACTCCGGGCCGGGGCCTGGGTGTGGAGTACTTC.

This clonotype was detected a few times. The chain links TRBV5-1 to TRBJ2-3, with a possible D match to TRBD2 (6 bases). V gave up 1 base and J gave up 4 bases, with 13 bases separating them. CDR1 SGHRS and CDR2 YFSETQ come from the germline V gene. The CDR3 length is 15 residues. The CDR3 region is CASSLLGGSADTQYF. DNA for the CDR3: TGCGCCAGCAGCTTGCTGGGGGGAAGTGCAGATACGCAGTATTTT. Complete variable domain (other parts from reference TRBV5-1 and TRBJ2-3): KAGVTQTPRYLIKTRGQQVTLSCSPISGHRSVSWYQQTPGQGLQFLFEYFSETQRNKGNFPGRFSGRQFSNSRSEMNVSTLELGDSALYLCASSLLGGSADTQYFGPGTRLTVL.

This clonotype was observed a handful of times. The V and J genes are TRBV20-1 and TRBJ1-5; unclear D gene. V was pared by 0 bases and J by 4 bases, with 7 bases between. The CDR3 extends over 13 amino acids. CDR1 and CDR2 (germline): DFQATT, SNEGSKA (reference sequence). CDR3 DNA sequence: TGCAGTGCTAGAGATACAGAGAATCAGCCCCAGCATTTT. As protein: CSARDTENQPQHF.

Worth noting for this clonotype: A read error may produce the germline difference seen at one junction end. V and J are TRBV13 and TRBJ1-5, with TRBD1 matching over 9 bases. The CDR3 has 15 residues. Per the germline V gene, CDR1 is PRHDT and CDR2 is FYEKMQ (reference sequence). CDR3 sequence: CASSLGQGSKQPQHF. The CDR3 nucleotides are TGTGCCAGCAGCTTGGGACAGGGAAGCAAACAGCCCCAGCATTTT. Supplemented by reference TRBV13 and TRBJ1-5, the full variable domain reads AAGVIQSPRHLIKEKRETATLKCYPIPRHDTVYWYQQGPGQDPQFLISFYEKMQSDKGSIPDRFSAQQFSDYHSELNMSSLELGDSALYFCASSLGQGSKQPQHFGDGTRLSIL.

This clonotype was detected only a few times. This sequence joins TRBV12-3 or TRBV12-4 and TRBJ2-2; D is ambiguous. V shed 5 bases and J shed 4 bases, with 5 bases lying between them. This CDR3 is built from 12 residues. The chain's CDR3 is CASSRRTGELFF. CDR3 coding DNA: TGTGCCAGCAGTCGCCGCACCGGGGAGCTGTTTTTT.

This clonotype was seen a few times. This CDR3 is CASSVVGSSDTQYF. In nucleotides, the CDR3 is TGTGCCAGCAGCGTAGTAGGCAGCTCAGATACGCAGTATTTT. This chain connects TRBV9 to TRBJ2-3; D call uncertain. V lost 0 bases and J lost 4, with 9 bases in between. Germline V gives CDR1 SGDLS, CDR2 YYNGEE. The CDR3 runs 14 residues.

The chain joins TRBV12-3 or TRBV12-4 to TRBJ2-7, with TRBD1 matching over 7 bases. CDR3 length: 15 residues. J gave up 7 bases and V 5 bases, and 14 bases lay outside the gene matches. The CDR3 coding sequence is TGTGCCAGCAGTAAGCCGAGACAGGGATCGGGGGAGCAGTACTTC. Protein sequence: CASSKPRQGSGEQYF.

This clonotype was seen only a few times. The CDR3 region is CASSQGDSEANYGYTF. Written as DNA, the CDR3 is TGCGCCAGCAGCCAGGGGGACAGCGAAGCTAACTATGGCTACACCTTC. The chain is built from TRBV4-1 and TRBJ1-2; 7 positions agree with TRBD1. The CDR3 loop spans 16 amino acids. Unmatched junction bases numbered 7, after V lost 3 bases and J lost 0 bases. Germline lookup yields CDR1 MGHRA and CDR2 YSYEKL.

This chain connects TRBV12-3 or TRBV12-4 to TRBJ1-2, with D perhaps TRBD1 (6 bases). V was cut by 7 bases and J by 7 bases, with 22 bases left in between. The CDR3 totals 15 residues. The CDR3 region has the DNA TGTGCCAGCATCTTCAGGGGCAGACCCGGGGGTGGCTACACCTTC. Protein sequence: CASIFRGRPGGGYTF.

V is TRBV5-6 and J is TRBJ1-4, with 12 bases fitting TRBD1. Germline values: CDR1 SGHDT, CDR2 YYEEEE. V dropped 6 bases and J dropped 1; count of bases not matched to a gene: 4. The CDR3 is 16 residues long. Here the CDR3 DNA reads TGTGCCAGCACCCGGGACAGGGGGCGAACTAATGAAAAACTGTTTTTT. This translates into CASTRDRGRTNEKLFF.

This clonotype occurred a few times. The chain combines TRBV20-1 with TRBJ2-4, with D maybe TRBD2 (6 bases). Germline V gives CDR1 DFQATT, CDR2 SNEGSKA (reference sequence). V shed 0 bases and J shed 13 bases, with 16 bases lying between them. There are 13 residues in the CDR3. The CDR3 nucleotides read TGCAGTGCTAGAGATCTGCGGGGAACAAAACAGTACTTC. Its protein is CSARDLRGTKQYF.

The genes are TRBV6-2 or TRBV6-3 and TRBJ2-7; D might be TRBD2 (7 bases). There are 14 residues in the CDR3. The V end was cut by 8 bases, the J end by 3 bases, with 17 bases between. The germline V gene encodes CDR1 MNHEY and CDR2 SVGEGT. In DNA, the CDR3 is TGTGCCAGCGGGGAGGGGGTCGTTGTCTACGAGCAGTACTTC. Amino acids: CASGEGVVVYEQYF.

The V gene is TRBV7-2, the J gene TRBJ2-5; D not certain. The DNA end lines up better with TRBJ2-7; the J call may be wrong. This CDR3 comprises 16 residues. The V gene's germline CDR1 is SGHTA and CDR2 FQGNSA. CDR3 loop: CASSLEFLLSGHEQYF. The CDR3 DNA reads as TGTGCCAGCAGCTTAGAGTTCCTCCTCTCGGGCCACGAGCAGTACTTC.

The chain employs TRBV20-1 and TRBJ2-1, with unresolved D. Trimming took 0 bases from V and 2 from J, leaving 11 bases between them. This CDR3 spans 15 amino acids. CDR1 DFQATT and CDR2 SNEGSKA come from the germline V gene (reference sequence). The DNA of the CDR3 is TGCAGTGCTAGAGAGCTCCTCTTGGCCTACAATGAGCAGTTCTTC. Translation gives CSARELLLAYNEQFF.

Only a few counts were recorded for this clonotype. The rearrangement joins TRBV4-2 to TRBJ1-4; no reliable D call. CDR1 is LGHNA, CDR2 YNFKEQ, per germline. The V end lost 1 base, the J end lost 5 bases, and 5 bases lay between the germline ends. The CDR3 length is 13 residues. DNA of the CDR3: TGTGCCAGCAGCCAAGTGGGAAATGAAAAACTGTTTTTT. Protein sequence: CASSQVGNEKLFF.

The chain links TRBV7-3 to TRBJ2-1, with 12 positions matching TRBD2. The V gene end was trimmed by 5 bases and the J gene end by 5 bases; junction bases not matched to a gene: 7. CDR3 length: 16 amino acids. CDR1 is SGHTA, CDR2 FQGTGA, per germline. The CDR3 here is CASSPRLAGADNEQFF. For the CDR3, the DNA is TGTGCCAGCAGCCCCAGACTAGCGGGGGCGGACAATGAGCAGTTCTTC.

The chain uses TRBV7-2 and TRBJ2-1; tentative D call: TRBD2 (7 bases). From germline, CDR1 is SGHTA and CDR2 FQGNSA. Trimming took off 2 bases at V and 9 bases at J, with 26 bases between the two ends. CDR3 length equals 18 residues. The CDR3 loop reads CASSLTGTKRIGAGEQFF. The CDR3 DNA is TGTGCCAGCAGCTTAACAGGGACTAAGAGAATTGGCGCGGGTGAGCAGTTCTTC. Based on the CDR3 plus reference TRBV7-2 and TRBJ2-1, the full variable domain is GAGVSQSPSNKVTEKGKDVELRCDPISGHTALYWYRQSLGQGLEFLIYFQGNSAPDKSGLPSDRFSAERTGGSVSTLTIQRTQQEDSAVYLCASSLTGTKRIGAGEQFFGPGTRLTVL.

This clonotype was counted only a few times. This chain uses TRBV7-2 with TRBJ2-3, with D unresolved. Trimming removed 3 bases at V and 5 bases at J, with 21 bases between. Germline V lookup: CDR1 SGHTA, CDR2 FQGNSA. The CDR3 length is 17 residues. CDR3 in DNA: TGTGCCAGCAGCTTTTCCAGCGCCACTTTGATAGGAGATACGCAGTATTTT. Translation gives CASSFSSATLIGDTQYF.

There are a few counts of this clonotype. This chain joins TRBV4-3 and TRBJ2-3; TRBD2 matches 9 bases. J gave up 2 bases and V 3 bases, and 9 bases lay outside the gene matches. The CDR3 length is 17 residues. CDR1 and CDR2 (germline): LGHNA, YSLEER. The DNA of the CDR3 is TGCGCCAGCAGCCATCCCGTAGCGGGGGAGGTCACAGATACGCAGTATTTT. It translates to CASSHPVAGEVTDTQYF.

The table lists this clonotype with a few counts. This chain links TRBV27 with TRBJ2-5; D unclear. The CDR3 sequence is 15 residues long. The V and J ends lost 0 bases and 4 bases respectively, with 12 bases between them. Per the germline V gene, CDR1 is MNHEY and CDR2 is SMNVEV (reference sequence). In DNA form, the CDR3 reads TGTGCCAGCAGTTTATCTATGCCGCCCGGAGAGACCCAGTACTTC. It specifies CASSLSMPPGETQYF.